A single sample gave rise to the 12 T cell receptor beta chains below, sequenced in a study of human T cells and chemical hapten exposure. Time point reported: patch test 1, 2 weeks after DPC sensitization. Treatment: therapeutic diphenylcyclopropenone sensitization with weekly scalp DPC. MiXCR, applied by TCRdb to the RACE reads, yields one record per CDR3 protein. Here the sample spans about 90,000 distinct CDR3 sequences, approximately 10% being singletons. Material: whole blood, obtained in connection with sensitization to the hapten diphenylcyclopropenone (DPC). All receptors come from a man aged 35-49 years with alopecia areata. Some clones in this sample may be carry-over from other donors' samples.

The V call is TRBV7-9, the J call TRBJ2-5; D tentatively reads TRBD1 or TRBD2 (5 bases each). This CDR3 comprises 11 residues. Germline V gene data show CDR1 as SEHNR and CDR2 as FQNEAQ (reference sequence). Trimming took 4 bases from V and 14 from J, leaving 14 bases between them. The CDR3 reads CASSSGTSGYF. CDR3 coding DNA: TGTGCCAGCAGCTCAGGGACGTCGGGATACTTC. The entire variable domain, with the rest obtained from reference TRBV7-9 and TRBJ2-5, is as follows: DTGVSQNPRHKITKRGQNVTFRCDPISEHNRLYWYRQTLGQGPEFLTYFQNEAQLEKSRLLSDRFSAERPKGSFSTLEIQRTEQGDSAMYLCASSSGTSGYFGPGTRLLVL.

The rearrangement uses TRBV6-5 and TRBJ2-1, with 12 bases aligning to TRBD2. Germline CDR1 reads MNHEY; CDR2 reads SVGAGI. With 6 bases clipped from V and 8 bases from J, the junction kept 8 bases outside the gene matches. The CDR3 consists of 15 residues. The CDR3 spells CASSESSGRAYEQFF. In nucleotides, the CDR3 is TGTGCCAGCAGCGAATCTAGCGGGAGGGCCTATGAGCAGTTCTTC.

V usage is TRBV27 and J usage is TRBJ2-3; TRBD2 aligns across 8 bases. Losses at the gene ends were 4 bases for V and 1 base for J; bases not matched to a gene: 10. This CDR3 has 17 residues. Germline V lookup: CDR1 MNHEY, CDR2 SMNVEV (reference sequence). The CDR3 region has the DNA TGTGCCAGCAGTTCCAATTTACAAGCGGGGGGCACAGATACGCAGTATTTT. Translation gives CASSSNLQAGGTDTQYF.

This rearrangement joins TRBV10-3 to TRBJ2-5; possibly TRBD2 for D (6 bases). Trimming pared 2 bases from V and 0 bases from J, leaving 10 bases between. From germline, CDR1 is ENHRY and CDR2 SYGVKD. This CDR3 spans 15 amino acids. The CDR3 loop reads CAISEGLAHQETQYF. The CDR3 bases are TGTGCCATCAGTGAGGGGCTAGCGCACCAAGAGACCCAGTACTTC.

This clonotype occurred a few times. This chain connects TRBV12-3 or TRBV12-4 to TRBJ1-5; 8 positions agree with TRBD1. The CDR3 is 13 residues long. After removal of 3 bases from V and 9 bases from J, the junction contained 4 bases not matched to a gene. Written as DNA, the CDR3 is TGTGCCAGCAGTTTGACAGGGGATCTGCCCCAGCATTTT. The encoded protein is CASSLTGDLPQHF.

This clonotype was detected a few times. The V gene is TRBV5-1, the J gene TRBJ2-5, with 8 bases fitting TRBD2. V shed 4 bases, J shed 1 base, and the junction held 15 bases outside the gene matches. Germline V CDR1 and CDR2: SGHRS, YFSETQ. This CDR3 is built from 18 residues. CDR3 protein: CASSGIGGRQNFQETQYF. The CDR3 coding sequence is TGCGCCAGCAGCGGGATTGGCGGGAGGCAAAACTTCCAAGAGACCCAGTACTTC.

This clonotype has ten or more counts. J is TRBJ2-7 and V is TRBV12-3 or TRBV12-4; 8 bases are shared with TRBD1. V shed 5 bases, J shed 9 bases, and the junction held 9 bases outside the gene matches. The CDR3 has 13 residues. As DNA, the CDR3 is TGTGCCAGCAGTCTCGGACAGGGAAATCGGCAGTACGTC. Amino acid sequence: CASSLGQGNRQYV.

This clonotype has more than one count but fewer than ten. This chain connects TRBV7-9 to TRBJ2-1; unclear D gene. Germline CDR1 SEHNR, CDR2 FQNEAQ (reference sequence). This CDR3 is built from 12 residues. Trimming removed 2 bases at V and 5 bases at J, with 4 bases between. CDR3 amino acids: CASSLSNNEQFF. CDR3 DNA: TGTGCCAGCAGCTTATCGAACAATGAGCAGTTCTTC.

The J gene is TRBJ2-2, the V gene TRBV29-1; D is perhaps TRBD1 (6 bases). This CDR3 comprises 15 residues. With 7 bases removed from V and 2 bases from J, the gap between germline ends came to 17 bases. Looked up from germline, CDR1 is SQVTM and CDR2 is ANQGSEA. The chain's CDR3 is CSAGLGTTNTGELFF. CDR3 nucleotides: TGCAGCGCTGGTCTCGGGACAACCAACACCGGGGAGCTGTTTTTT.

A few counts support this clonotype. The chain couples TRBV28 to TRBJ1-2; 8 positions match TRBD1. V was pared by 5 bases and J by 5 bases, with 16 bases of the junction left unmatched. The CDR3 is made up of 17 amino acids. From germline, CDR1 is MDHEN and CDR2 SYDVKM. The CDR3 DNA follows: TGTGCCAGCAGTCCCGGCAGGGGGCGCGACGGGCGTTATGGCTACACCTTC. Translated: CASSPGRGRDGRYGYTF.

J is TRBJ2-7 and V is TRBV6-6; D is possibly TRBD2 (5 bases). Per germline, CDR1 MNHNY and CDR2 SVGAGI (reference sequence). Trimming pared 6 bases from V and 5 bases from J, leaving 17 bases between. The CDR3 totals 14 residues. The chain's CDR3 is CASSLWTGKNEQYF. The CDR3 DNA is TGTGCCAGCAGCCTTTGGACGGGGAAGAACGAGCAGTACTTC.

In this sample, this clonotype turned up a few times. The J gene is TRBJ2-5, the V gene TRBV21-1; TRBD1, the D gene given by the table, was not confirmed from the DNA. TRBV21-1 is shown as a pseudogene. The CDR3 loop spans 14 amino acids. CDR3 in DNA: TGTGCCAGCAGCAAAGGCCACCCCCCCCCGACCCAGTACTTC. Translating gives CASSKGHPPPTQYF.